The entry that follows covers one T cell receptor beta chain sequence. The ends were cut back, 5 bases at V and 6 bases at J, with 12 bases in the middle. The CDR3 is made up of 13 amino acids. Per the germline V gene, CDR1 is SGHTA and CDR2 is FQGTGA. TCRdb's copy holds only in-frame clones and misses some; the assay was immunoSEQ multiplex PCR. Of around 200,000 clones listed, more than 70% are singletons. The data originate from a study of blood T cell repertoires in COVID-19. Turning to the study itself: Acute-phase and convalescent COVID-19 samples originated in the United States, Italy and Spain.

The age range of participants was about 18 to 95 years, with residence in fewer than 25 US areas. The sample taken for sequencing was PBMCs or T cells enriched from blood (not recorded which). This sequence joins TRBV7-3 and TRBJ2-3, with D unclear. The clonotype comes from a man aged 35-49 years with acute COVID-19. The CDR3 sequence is CASSPTQDDTQYF. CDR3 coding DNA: TGTGCCAGCAGCCCGACCCAGGATGATACGCAGTATTTT.